This record covers a single TCR beta chain. Its cognate antigen has yet to be identified. No base qualities exist here, and no much larger clone lies one base off it. V loses 4 bases at its end and J loses 2 bases; junction bases beyond the gene matches: 12. CDR3 length: 17 amino acids, cysteine to phenylalanine. Only the CDR3 region is kept as DNA, spanning 51 bases read in frame from base 1. For CDR1 and CDR2, the germline V gene lists MGHRA and YSYEKL. The sample is drawn from a study of Ad26.COV2.S vaccination and SARS-CoV-2 variants (dated by TCRdb to about 2021). About the study as a whole: Donors in the vaccine arm were drawn from COV1001, a phase I-IIa trial of Ad26.COV2.S in healthy adults that was multicentre, randomized, double-blind and placebo-controlled. The TCR-sequenced set comprised approximately 32 samples: around 20 Ad26.COV2.S vaccine recipients, 5 placebo recipients and 8 SARS-CoV-2 convalescent individuals. TCRbeta repertoire sequencing served as the tool for gauging how specific and how broad the SARS-CoV-2-reactive T cell receptors were following Ad26.COV2.S vaccination. Participants in the trial were split at random into five groups of five each, receiving low-dose or high-dose Ad26.COV2.S once or twice, or else placebo on both occasions. Investigators remained blinded to trial group allocation during experiments and outcome assessment. Ad26.COV2.S was administered intramuscularly at 5 x 10^10 or 1 x 10^11 viral particles, either as a single shot or as two shots given 56 days apart. Here is what the overall study found, with its caveats: Compared with placebo recipients, Ad26.COV2.S recipients showed higher spike-specific TCR breadth (P = 0.0014). After vaccination, substantial breadth of spike-specific CD8+ and CD4+ T cell responses was reported. The authors noted that total T cell responses may have been underestimated by the TCR breadth and depth analyses. Non-spike TCR breadth was comparable between vaccine and placebo recipients, consistent with the vaccine containing only spike. The study was not powered for comparison of responses between vaccine doses or regimens.

The sample's treatment or condition, from its label and the paper: about 20 received Ad26.COV2.S at low or high dose, single or two shots; several received placebo; per-sample allocation not given. For vaccine and placebo recipients, the sequenced repertoires came from samples collected on day 63 after the first injection. Between 29 July and 7 August 2020, Cohort 1b enrolled about two dozen adults aged 18-55 years at one site in Boston, USA. Ad26.COV2.S was a replication-incompetent adenovirus type 26 vector that expressed a prefusion-stabilized SARS-CoV-2 spike protein derived from the original Wuhan strain. The immunoSEQ Assay was used to sequence TCRbeta CDR3 regions. After extraction, genomic DNA underwent amplification by bias-controlled multiplex PCR, followed by high-throughput sequencing. Per the original workflow: To quantify the absolute abundance of every unique TCRbeta CDR3 region, sequences were collapsed and filtered. T cell fraction was estimated by normalizing TCRbeta template counts to usable DNA, which was measured by amplifying reference genes present in all nucleated cells. Repertoire TCRs were annotated as SARS-CoV-2-specific by exact matching of V gene, CDR3 amino acid sequence and J gene to a known reactive TCR set. The reference SARS-CoV-2 TCR set was obtained from MIRA and was filtered for enrichment in COVID-19-positive ImmuneCODE repertoires, whereby public or cross-reactive TCRs were removed. Based on the MIRA antigens, annotated TCRs were further analysed at the level of specific ORF or position within ORF. Depth was the summed frequency of annotated unique rearrangements, while breadth was defined as annotated unique rearrangements over total unique productive rearrangements. Two-sided Wilcoxon rank-sum tests were used to compare TCR breadth between groups. The table comes from immuneACCESS by way of TCRdb, which keeps in-frame sequences with V and J called. Part of the clones is missing from these tables; in studies checked, under half for an unresolved V gene and the rest for unknown reasons. V, J and clone size derive from that table, while D and trimming were established from the DNA sequence. The sample includes about 400,000 clones, with over 80% observed a single time. Under 2% of the sample goes to the ten largest clones.

The sample here was peripheral blood, taken in a trial of Ad26.COV2.S vaccine versus placebo. This sequence originates from a person aged 18 to 59 who received the Ad26.COV2.S COVID-19 vaccine or a placebo. Recombination joined TRBV4-1 with TRBJ2-3, with 7 central nucleotides matching TRBD1. The CDR3 corresponds to CASSPSLDRTPTDTQYF. The sequenced DNA is TGCGCCAGCAGCCCCTCCTTGGACAGGACACCCACAGATACGCAGTATTTT.